Below are 4 T cell receptor beta chains sequenced from a single sample in a study of blood T cells in healthy people across ages. A second PCR of 7 to 11 cycles used a sample-barcoded 5' primer and a J-beta primer mix. One entry per CDR3 protein results from TCRdb running MiXCR on the 5' RACE reads. The data hold approximately 350,000 distinct CDR3 sequences, with approximately 51% observed a single time. The sequencing sample was made of blood. The receptors were gathered from a man aged 60 to 69 in good health.

This chain joins TRBV12-3 or TRBV12-4 and TRBJ2-7; TRBD1 matches at 11 bases. The CDR3 totals 15 residues. Losses at the gene ends were 4 bases for V and 2 bases for J; bases not matched to a gene: 4. CDR3 in amino acids: CASSSGTGGTYEQYF. CDR3 DNA: TGTGCCAGCAGTTCCGGGACAGGGGGGACCTACGAGCAGTACTTC.

J is TRBJ2-1 and V is TRBV5-4; D unclear. The CDR3 is 13 amino acids. Germline CDR1 is SGHNT and CDR2 is YYREEE (reference sequence). The V end lost 6 bases, the J end lost 6 bases, and 13 bases lay between the germline ends. CDR3 amino acids: CASTLARANEQFF. CDR3 DNA: TGTGCCAGCACACTTGCTCGGGCCAATGAGCAGTTCTTC.

This clonotype showed up just a few times. With a much larger clone just one base away, this may be a read error. This sequence joins TRBV27 and TRBJ2-5, with D possibly called TRBD1 or TRBD2 (5 bases each). V was shortened by 2 bases and J by 11 bases, with 21 bases between the two germline ends. This CDR3 region has 15 residues. The germline CDR1 and CDR2 sequences are MNHEY and SMNVEV (reference sequence). This CDR3 is CASSLGTVLHNEQYF. The DNA of the CDR3 is TGTGCCAGCAGTTTAGGGACGGTTCTTCACAATGAGCAGTACTTC.

The chain carries TRBV7-2 and TRBJ2-1; TRBD2 matches 9 bases. The V gene end was trimmed by 5 bases and the J gene end by 8 bases; junction bases not matched to a gene: 10. The CDR3 is 15 amino acids. CDR1 is SGHTA and CDR2 is FQGNSA in the germline V gene. CDR3 sequence reads: CASSNRLAGGDEQFF. The DNA of the CDR3 is TGTGCCAGCAGCAACCGACTGGCGGGGGGGGATGAGCAGTTCTTC.